The present T cell receptor beta chain was sequenced within a study of blood T cell repertoires in COVID-19. As for the study in general: Spain, Italy and the United States supplied samples that represented acute and convalescent COVID-19. From T cells, B-cell-depleted T cells, or PBMCs came the material, which was cDNA or gDNA.

Sequenced by immunoSEQ multiplex PCR; TCRdb stores in-frame clones only, minus some. The sample contains about 260,000 clones, 80% to 90% of which appear only once. With 6 bases removed from V and 5 bases from J, the gap between germline ends came to 20 bases. Germline V gene lookup returns CDR1 SQVTM and CDR2 ANQGSEA. This CDR3 has 14 residues. The rearrangement links TRBV29-1 to TRBJ2-7, with D possibly being TRBD2 (7 bases). The source is a woman between 45 and 65 years old who had recovered from COVID-19. The specimen sequenced was peripheral blood. CDR3 in DNA: TGCAGCGTCCCCTTGGAGGGGGGGCGGAACGAGCAGTACTTC. This translates into CSVPLEGGRNEQYF.